This TCR beta chain derives from a study of PD-1 blockade in classical Hodgkin lymphoma. Study-level findings and limits: Healthy donors were reported to have higher baseline TCR diversity than newly diagnosed patients.

The time point is: cycle 4 day 1 (C4D1), after around six weeks of nivolumab. Every patient was affected by relapse after autologous stem cell transplantation, while exposure to brentuximab vedotin was not uniform. Patients reached a best response of complete response, partial response or progressive disease. Libraries were prepared by immunoSEQ multiplex PCR; TCRdb keeps only in-frame clonotypes and omits some of them. The repertoire holds 20,000 to 25,000 clones, with roughly 76% as singletons. This clone was found once. Its antigen is not known. The germline V gene has CDR1 SGHVS and CDR2 FNYEAQ. This CDR3 contains 11 residues. V was clipped by 5 bases and J by 12 bases; unmatched bases: 3.

J is TRBJ2-1 and V is TRBV7-6; 8 nucleotides line up with TRBD2. This sequence originates from a human donor with classical Hodgkin lymphoma. The sample in question was peripheral blood mononuclear cells (PBMCs), obtained before the fourth cycle of nivolumab. The CDR3 reads CASSPGGGQFF. In DNA, the CDR3 is TGTGCCAGCAGCCCCGGGGGGGGGCAGTTCTTC.